This note documents a single TCR beta chain sequence. Its specificity is not known. This sample stems from a study of cytomegalovirus exposure and HLA in healthy donors. On the study more broadly: About 200 million T cells yielded fewer than 120 million unique TCR beta sequences in earlier analysis. Study-wide points: In an earlier analysis, about 87% or about 30%: the productive usage of most TCR beta V segments. V- and J-gene trimming of TCR beta was linked (in a later analysis) to a missense DCLRE1C variant.

V lost 1 base, J lost 8 bases, and 12 bases lay in between. Germline V CDR1 and CDR2: SGHTA, FQGNSA. There are 14 residues in the CDR3. The PCR used 60 Vbeta and 13 Jbeta primers. Produced via immunoSEQ multiplex PCR; TCRdb's table is partial and in-frame only. The table lists tens of thousands of clones. The sample consisted of PBMCs. The chain has TRBV7-2 and TRBJ1-3; unclear D gene. This sequence originates from a woman aged 30 to 39 in good health and CMV-seronegative. The DNA of the CDR3 is TGTGCCAGCAGCTTAGTTACGGTTTTGGACACCATATATTTT. Amino acid sequence: CASSLVTVLDTIYF.